A selection of T cell receptor beta chains follows, all from one sample in a study of blood T cell repertoires in COVID-19. Clones were read by immunoSEQ multiplex PCR, and TCRdb kept only the in-frame ones, dropping some. The table includes 250,000 to 400,000 clones, roughly 90% detected once. The sample consisted of peripheral blood. These receptors were taken from a woman aged 25 to 45 with COVID-19, enrolled during active disease. CDR3s include the opening cysteine and the closing phenylalanine or tryptophan. D genes are given only for firm matches. Not all rows give a size; the values are once, few, many and, for expanded clones, a class.

v_gene: TRBV6-5; abundance: once; d_gene: TRBD1; j_gene: TRBJ2-2; CDR3aa: CASSYSTGYGELFF; CDR3nt: TGTGCCAGCAGTTACTCGACAGGGTACGGGGAGCTGTTTTTT
v_gene: TRBV18; abundance: NA; d_gene: TRBD1; j_gene: TRBJ1-2; CDR3aa: CASSPPTGNVDGYTF; CDR3nt: TGTGCCAGCTCACCCCCGACAGGGAACGTCGATGGCTACACCTTC
v_gene: TRBV2; abundance: NA; d_gene: TRBD1; j_gene: TRBJ1-1; CDR3aa: CASSEQGGNTEAFF; CDR3nt: TGTGCCAGCAGTGAGCAGGGGGGGAACACTGAAGCTTTCTTT
v_gene: TRBV9; abundance: NA; d_gene: TRBD1; j_gene: TRBJ1-2; CDR3aa: CASSVEATGVYGYTF; CDR3nt: TGTGCCAGCAGCGTAGAGGCGACAGGGGTCTATGGCTACACCTTC
v_gene: TRBV7-3; abundance: NA; d_gene: NA; j_gene: TRBJ2-1; CDR3aa: CASSLIRQGSRNEQFF; CDR3nt: TGTGCCAGCAGCTTAATTAGGCAGGGGTCGAGGAATGAGCAGTTCTTC
v_gene: TRBV19; abundance: few; d_gene: NA; j_gene: TRBJ1-5; CDR3aa: CASRGGLNQPQHF; CDR3nt: TGTGCCAGTAGGGGTGGACTCAATCAGCCCCAGCATTTT
v_gene: TRBV18; abundance: NA; d_gene: NA; j_gene: TRBJ2-5; CDR3aa: CASSPLAAQETQYF; CDR3nt: TGTGCCAGCTCACCACTAGCGGCCCAAGAGACCCAGTACTTC
v_gene: TRBV7-3; abundance: NA; d_gene: NA; j_gene: TRBJ2-7; CDR3aa: CASSLSAGSYEQYF; CDR3nt: TGTGCCAGCAGCTTAAGTGCAGGATCCTACGAGCAGTACTTC
v_gene: TRBV12-3/TRBV12-4; abundance: NA; d_gene: NA; j_gene: TRBJ1-3; CDR3aa: CASSFEYTIYF; CDR3nt: TGTGCCAGCAGTTTTGAGTACACCATATATTTT
v_gene: TRBV3-1/TRBV3-2; abundance: NA; d_gene: NA; j_gene: TRBJ1-3; CDR3aa: CASSQTGLDDTIYF; CDR3nt: TGTGCCAGCAGCCAAACGGGTCTTGACGACACCATATATTTT
v_gene: TRBV6-5; abundance: NA; d_gene: TRBD1; j_gene: TRBJ2-7; CDR3aa: CASRGTGAYEQYF; CDR3nt: TGTGCCAGCAGGGGGACAGGGGCCTACGAGCAGTACTTC
v_gene: TRBV5-1; abundance: NA; d_gene: NA; j_gene: TRBJ2-7; CDR3aa: CASSSRTGDYEQYF; CDR3nt: TGCGCCAGCAGCTCTAGGACGGGGGACTACGAGCAGTACTTC
v_gene: TRBV11-2; abundance: NA; d_gene: TRBD1; j_gene: TRBJ1-2; CDR3aa: CASSSPDRGQAGYTF; CDR3nt: TGTGCCAGCAGTTCACCGGACAGGGGACAGGCCGGCTACACCTTC
v_gene: TRBV7-9; abundance: NA; d_gene: TRBD1; j_gene: TRBJ2-2; CDR3aa: CASSVQGSTGELFF; CDR3nt: TGTGCCAGCAGCGTACAGGGGTCGACCGGGGAGCTGTTTTTT
v_gene: TRBV2; abundance: NA; d_gene: TRBD1; j_gene: TRBJ1-5; CDR3aa: CASSEGRLDRARDQPQHF; CDR3nt: TGTGCCAGCAGTGAAGGGCGGCTGGACAGGGCTAGGGATCAGCCCCAGCATTTT
v_gene: TRBV18; abundance: once; d_gene: TRBD1; j_gene: TRBJ2-5; CDR3aa: CASTTSGQVGVETQYF; CDR3nt: TGTGCCAGCACTACCTCGGGACAGGTCGGAGTGGAGACCCAGTACTTC
v_gene: TRBV5-1; abundance: NA; d_gene: NA; j_gene: TRBJ1-1; CDR3aa: CASSLNLGEGAFF; CDR3nt: TGCGCCAGCAGCTTAAACCTAGGGGAAGGGGCTTTCTTT
v_gene: TRBV3-1/TRBV3-2; abundance: NA; d_gene: NA; j_gene: TRBJ1-1; CDR3aa: CASSQTVGHPEAFF; CDR3nt: TGTGCCAGCAGCCAAACGGTTGGGCACCCTGAAGCTTTCTTT
v_gene: TRBV6-1; abundance: NA; d_gene: TRBD2; j_gene: TRBJ2-5; CDR3aa: CASSEAAGGGETQYF; CDR3nt: TGTGCCAGCAGTGAAGCTGCGGGAGGGGGGGAGACCCAGTACTTC
v_gene: TRBV27; abundance: NA; d_gene: NA; j_gene: TRBJ1-5; CDR3aa: CASSLGEGRNQPQHF; CDR3nt: TGTGCCAGCAGTTTAGGGGAGGGCCGCAATCAGCCCCAGCATTTT